The 19 T cell receptor beta chains reported below all come from one sample, sequenced in a study of beta chain features in type 1 diabetes. The entirety of the isolated RNA underwent reverse transcription, so expressed TCRB transcripts were sequenced. TCRdb's copy holds only in-frame clones and misses some; the assay was immunoSEQ multiplex PCR. The table has a few hundred thousand clones, over 9% seen once. No antigens are known for them. Findings and caveats of the study: Shortening of TCRB CDR3s, moderate but significant, appeared in all four CD4+ subsets of Type 1 diabetes patients.

Material: central memory CD4+ T cells from blood. The receptors here all came from a man in his thirties or forties with type 1 diabetes.

The chain carries TRBV7-2 and TRBJ1-1; 8 bases are a match to TRBD1. Germline CDR1 is SGHTA and CDR2 is FQGNSA. There are 15 residues in the CDR3. J lost 9 bases, V lost 4 bases, and 13 bases had no gene match. The DNA for the CDR3 is TGTGCCAGCAGCTATGATATAGGACAGGGAAGGCAAGCTTTCTTT. As protein: CASSYDIGQGRQAFF.

This clone was observed a handful of times. The chain carries TRBV5-1 and TRBJ2-7, with TRBD2 matching over 10 bases. Germline trimming cut 0 bases from V and 2 bases from J; bases unmatched to any gene: 5. Germline V CDR1 and CDR2: SGHRS, YFSETQ. The CDR3 spans 16 residues. This CDR3 is CASSLAASGRTYEQYF. The CDR3 region has the DNA TGCGCCAGCAGCTTGGCCGCTAGCGGGAGAACCTACGAGCAGTACTTC.

This clone occurred many times. The rearrangement joins TRBV6-4 to TRBJ2-1; TRBD2 agrees at 9 bases. CDR1 is MRHNA and CDR2 is SNTAGT in the germline V gene. The CDR3 extends over 16 amino acids. Trimming at V came to 2 bases and at J to 4 bases, leaving 6 bases not matched to a gene. CDR3 sequence: CASSDRAGGPYNEQFF. The CDR3 nucleotides are TGTGCCAGCAGTGACCGTGCGGGAGGGCCATACAATGAGCAGTTCTTC.

This chain connects TRBV9 to TRBJ2-7, with D perhaps TRBD1 (6 bases). Germline V gene lookup returns CDR1 SGDLS and CDR2 YYNGEE. V shed 0 bases and J shed 4 bases, with 17 bases lying between them. The CDR3 has 16 residues. DNA for the CDR3: TGTGCCAGCAGCGTAGCTTTGGGGACACTGGTGTACGAGCAGTACTTC. Its protein is CASSVALGTLVYEQYF.

There are a few counts of this clone. The genes are TRBV28 and TRBJ2-1, with TRBD2 matching 9 bases. V shed 6 bases and J 4 bases; nucleotides not matched to a gene: 16. This CDR3 is 18 amino acids long. CDR1 MDHEN and CDR2 SYDVKM come from the germline V gene. CDR3 in amino acids: CASRRGGRASGEYNEQFF. In nucleotides, the CDR3 is TGTGCCAGCAGACGAGGGGGGCGGGCTAGCGGGGAGTACAATGAGCAGTTCTTC.

For this clone: This CDR3 is also generated by other DNA sequences in the sample. The chain has TRBV7-2 and TRBJ2-5; no clear D. The germline gives CDR1 SGHTA, CDR2 FQGNSA. The ends were cut back, 1 base at V and 1 base at J, with 7 bases in the middle. The CDR3 runs to 14 residues. DNA of the CDR3: TGTGCCAGCAGCTTAGGCAGGTTCCAAGAGACCCAGTACTTC. This codes for CASSLGRFQETQYF.

This clone was picked up a small number of times. The rearrangement joins TRBV29-1 to TRBJ1-4, with 7 bases lining up with TRBD1. Trimming at V came to 7 bases and at J to 5 bases, leaving 10 bases not matched to a gene. The CDR3 contains 14 residues. Per the germline V gene, CDR1 is SQVTM and CDR2 is ANQGSEA. DNA of the CDR3: TGCAGCGCGGGAGGAGGACAGGAGAATGAAAAACTGTTTTTT. It encodes CSAGGGQENEKLFF.

This clone was found a few times. The gene calls are TRBV28 and TRBJ1-4; tentative D call: TRBD1 (5 bases). The V and J ends lost 4 bases and 0 bases respectively, with 9 bases between them. Germline V gives CDR1 MDHEN, CDR2 SYDVKM. The CDR3 is 15 residues long. Written as DNA, the CDR3 is TGTGCCAGCAGTTCCGGGGGGACAACTAATGAAAAACTGTTTTTT. This encodes CASSSGGTTNEKLFF. Based on the CDR3 plus reference TRBV28 and TRBJ1-4, the full variable domain is DVKVTQSSRYLVKRTGEKVFLECVQDMDHENMFWYRQDPGLGLRLIYFSYDVKMKEKGDIPEGYSVSREKKERFSLILESASTNQTSMYLCASSSGGTTNEKLFFGSGTQLSVL.

This clone was seen more than once but under ten times. In DNA form, the CDR3 reads TGTGCCAGCAGTACGCGACAGGGGGCGGCCGAGCAGTACTTC. This codes for CASSTRQGAAEQYF. The chain is built from TRBV27 and TRBJ2-7; 10 nucleotides agree with TRBD1. CDR3 length: 14 amino acids. The germline CDR1 and CDR2 sequences are MNHEY and SMNVEV (reference sequence). V was pared by 5 bases and J by 6 bases, with 7 bases of the junction left unmatched.

The chain has TRBV6-6 and TRBJ1-1, with D perhaps matching TRBD1 (5 bases). The CDR3 totals 13 residues. The V and J ends lost 2 bases and 1 base respectively, with 5 bases between them. Germline CDR1 reads MNHNY; CDR2 reads SVGAGI (reference sequence). This CDR3 is CASSYGGNTEAFF. The CDR3 DNA follows: TGTGCCAGCAGTTACGGGGGGAACACTGAAGCTTTCTTT.

V is TRBV4-2 and J is TRBJ2-1; D is ambiguous. V was clipped by 4 bases and J by 0 bases, with 4 bases between them. This CDR3 is built from 13 residues. Germline lookup yields CDR1 LGHNA and CDR2 YNFKEQ. The CDR3 region has the DNA TGTGCCAGCAGCCCCAGCTCCTACAATGAGCAGTTCTTC. It codes for CASSPSSYNEQFF.

This clone was seen repeatedly, ten times or more. The rearrangement joins TRBV23-1 to TRBJ2-1; TRBD2 agrees at 7 bases. TRBV23-1 is reported as an ORF; its role is uncertain. V gave up 0 bases and J gave up 3 bases; unmatched junction bases: 8. CDR3 length: 17 residues. The CDR3 loop reads CASSQSRREEIYNEQFF. Written as DNA, the CDR3 is TGCGCCAGCAGTCAATCCCGCCGGGAGGAGATCTACAATGAGCAGTTCTTC.

The V gene is TRBV7-9, the J gene TRBJ2-3; D remains ambiguous. The CDR3 runs to 13 residues. V was trimmed by 6 bases and J by 0 bases, leaving 7 bases between them. The germline gives CDR1 SEHNR, CDR2 FQNEAQ (reference sequence). CDR3 sequence: CASSPISTDTQYF. Here the CDR3 DNA reads TGTGCCAGCAGTCCCATTAGCACAGATACGCAGTATTTT.

The V gene is TRBV5-4, the J gene TRBJ2-6; D is undetermined. CDR3 length equals 17 residues. Germline values: CDR1 SGHNT, CDR2 YYREEE (reference sequence). The V end lost 4 bases, the J end lost 0 bases, and 14 bases lay between the germline ends. The CDR3 loop is CASSPRAPSSGANVLTF. In DNA, the CDR3 is TGTGCCAGCAGCCCTCGGGCCCCAAGCTCTGGGGCCAACGTCCTGACTTTC.

The sample holds many counts of this clone. The CDR3 here is CASRRNYEQYF. CDR3 nucleotide sequence: TGTGCCAGCAGGCGGAATTACGAGCAGTACTTC. The genes are TRBV27 and TRBJ2-7; no clear D gene. V lost 6 bases and J lost 4, with 7 bases in between. Germline V gene data show CDR1 as MNHEY and CDR2 as SMNVEV (reference sequence). This CDR3 is 11 amino acids long.

V is TRBV28 and J is TRBJ2-1; D not resolved. V dropped 3 bases and J dropped 7 bases, with 7 bases sitting between them. This CDR3 is 12 amino acids long. Germline V gene lookup returns CDR1 MDHEN and CDR2 SYDVKM. The CDR3: CASSFSTNEQFF. The CDR3 coding sequence is TGTGCCAGCAGTTTCTCTACAAATGAGCAGTTCTTC.

Only a few counts were recorded for this clone. The chain carries TRBV5-4 and TRBJ1-3; TRBD1 is a possible D gene (5 bases). V was shortened by 0 bases and J by 4 bases, with 14 bases between the two germline ends. This CDR3 is built from 16 residues. Per germline, CDR1 SGHNT and CDR2 YYREEE (reference sequence). CDR3 sequence: CASSLGRAGYGNTIYF. As DNA, the CDR3 is TGTGCCAGCAGCTTGGGAAGGGCAGGGTACGGAAACACCATATATTTT. The entire variable domain, with the rest obtained from reference TRBV5-4 and TRBJ1-3, is as follows: ETGVTQSPTHLIKTRGQQVTLRCSSQSGHNTVSWYQQALGQGPQFIFQYYREEENGRGNFPPRFSGLQFPNYSSELNVNALELDDSALYLCASSLGRAGYGNTIYFGEGSWLTVV.

This clone occurred many times. The chain is built from TRBV5-1 and TRBJ2-1; no clear D. Trimming removed 4 bases at V and 0 bases at J, with 11 bases between. The CDR3 spans 15 residues. Germline V gene lookup returns CDR1 SGHRS and CDR2 YFSETQ. The CDR3 DNA reads as TGCGCCAGCAGCGCGGTGGGGATCTCCTACAATGAGCAGTTCTTC. Its translation: CASSAVGISYNEQFF.

The chain joins TRBV6-1 to TRBJ2-3; D is uncertain. Trimming stripped 1 base from V and 2 bases from J, with 10 bases between. CDR3 length: 15 residues. Per the germline V gene, CDR1 is MNHNS and CDR2 is SASEGT. CDR3 region: CASSEGQVITDTQYF. CDR3 DNA sequence: TGTGCCAGCAGTGAAGGGCAGGTGATCACAGATACGCAGTATTTT.